The rows below give T cell receptor beta chains drawn from one sample of a study of blood T cell repertoires in COVID-19. Data came from immunoSEQ multiplex PCR; TCRdb stores just in-frame clones and leaves some out. The data contain fewer than 400,000 clones, about 90% of them singletons. The sequenced material came from PBMCs or T cells enriched from blood (not recorded which). Receptor source: a young man who had recovered from COVID-19. Both conserved end residues are part of each CDR3. The order of the fields is J gene, clone size, D gene, V gene, CDR3 DNA, CDR3 protein. D genes are given only for firm matches. A clone size is listed for some rows: how often the clone was seen (once, few, many), or a class if it is expanded.

TRBJ2-4 once TRBD2 TRBV5-1 TGCGCCAGCCCCGGGGGGGGGTTTCCCCTAGCCAAAAACATTCAGTACTTC CASPGGGFPLAKNIQYF
TRBJ2-7 - - TRBV24-1 TGTGCCACCAGTGCCTCGGACAACCACTTCTACGAGCAGTACTTC CATSASDNHFYEQYF
TRBJ2-7 - TRBD1 TRBV9 TGTGCCAGCAGCCCCCGACAGGGGGCGTGGGAGCAGTACTTC CASSPRQGAWEQYF
TRBJ2-1 - - TRBV7-2 TGTGCCAGCAGCAACCGGGTCTACAATGAGCAGTTCTTC CASSNRVYNEQFF
TRBJ1-6 - - TRBV12-3/TRBV12-4 TGTGCCAGCAGTTTAAGTTGGGGGCGCCTCCACTTT CASSLSWGRLHF
TRBJ1-5 - TRBD1 TRBV7-9 TGTGCCAGCAGCGCCCGAGGGGACAGGGCGGTTGAGCAGCCCCAGCATTTT CASSARGDRAVEQPQHF
TRBJ2-3 - TRBD2 TRBV7-9 TGTGCCAGCAGCCCAACAACTAGCGGGGGTACAGATACGCAGTATTTT CASSPTTSGGTDTQYF
TRBJ1-1 - TRBD1 TRBV19 TGTGCCAGTATTGACAGGGGAAGGGCTACTGAAGCTTTCTTT CASIDRGRATEAFF
TRBJ2-3 - TRBD2 TRBV20-1 TGCAGTGCTAGTTGGCGGGGGAGCACAGATACGCAGTATTTT CSASWRGSTDTQYF
TRBJ1-1 - TRBD1 TRBV7-2 TGTGCCAGCAGCCAAAGGACAGGGATGAACACTGAAGCTTTCTTT CASSQRTGMNTEAFF
TRBJ1-1 - TRBD1 TRBV15 TGTGCCACCAGTAACAGGGGGACTGAAGCTTTCTTT CATSNRGTEAFF
TRBJ2-3 - - TRBV30 TGTGCCTGGGTGGGGGCCACCACAGATACGCAGTATTTT CAWVGATTDTQYF
TRBJ1-4 - TRBD1 TRBV3-1/TRBV3-2 TGTGCCAGCAGCCTAGGGACAGGGGGAGAAAAACTGTTTTTT CASSLGTGGEKLFF
TRBJ2-3 - TRBD2 TRBV18 TGTGCCAGCTCACCGGGGGCGACTAGCGGGGGTACAGATACGCAGTATTTT CASSPGATSGGTDTQYF
TRBJ1-2 - - TRBV3-1/TRBV3-2 TGTGCCAGCAGCCGATCTACCGGGACATCCTACTATGGCTACACCTTC CASSRSTGTSYYGYTF
TRBJ2-1 - TRBD2 TRBV6-6 TGTGCCAGCAGTCGCGCCAGCGGGGGGCCGAACTACAATGAGCAGTTCTTC CASSRASGGPNYNEQFF
TRBJ1-2 - - TRBV5-4 TGTGCCAGCAGCCCAAGAGGGCAATCAGCCTATGGCTACACCTTC CASSPRGQSAYGYTF
TRBJ1-2 - - TRBV2 TGTGCCAGCAGTGAAGCCGGAGGCGCCGGTGGCTACACCTTC CASSEAGGAGGYTF
TRBJ2-5 - - TRBV18 TGTGCCAGCTCACCACTCTCTATGCTGTCACCTCAAATAGGGGAAAAAGAGACCCAGTACTTC CASSPLSMLSPQIGEKETQYF
TRBJ1-2 - TRBD1 TRBV5-4 TGTGCCAGCAGCCCGGGACAGTTCCCCTATGGCTACACCTTC CASSPGQFPYGYTF
TRBJ2-2 - TRBD1 TRBV11-2 TGTGCCAGCAGCTTTCCCTCGACAGGGATCACCGGGGAGCTGTTTTTT CASSFPSTGITGELFF
TRBJ2-6 - - TRBV10-2 TGCGCCAGCAGTGAGGGCCGGGTCCCCAGCCGAAGTGGGGCCAACGTCCTGACTTTC CASSEGRVPSRSGANVLTF
TRBJ2-4 - - TRBV19 TGTGCCAGTAGTTCGACCGGGACAACGCTAGCCAAAAACATTCAGTACTTC CASSSTGTTLAKNIQYF
TRBJ2-2 - TRBD2 TRBV5-1 TGCGCCAGCAGCCGTCAGGGACTAGACAGGCCCGGGGAGCTGTTTTTT CASSRQGLDRPGELFF
TRBJ2-7 - TRBD2 TRBV18 TGTGCCAGCTCACCCGGGACTAGCGGTACCTACGAGCAGTACTTC CASSPGTSGTYEQYF
TRBJ2-7 - - TRBV7-9 TGTGCCAGCAGCTTTTTACTAACTGGTGACGAGCAGTACTTC CASSFLLTGDEQYF
TRBJ2-7 - TRBD2 TRBV28 TGTGCCAGCAGTCCCTTAGCGGGGGGGCGTAACGAGCAGTACTTC CASSPLAGGRNEQYF
TRBJ1-5 - - TRBV28 TGTGCCAGCAGCACCACAGGGTGGGATCAGCCCCAGCATTTT CASSTTGWDQPQHF
TRBJ2-7 - TRBD1 TRBV5-5 TGTGCCAGCAGCTTGGAGGGGACAGGGTCCTACGAGCAGTACTTC CASSLEGTGSYEQYF
TRBJ1-2 once TRBD1 TRBV9 TGTGCCAGCAGCGTAGCAGGGGGTCGCCCCTATGGCTACACCTTC CASSVAGGRPYGYTF
TRBJ1-1 - - TRBV3-1/TRBV3-2 TGTGCCAGCAGCCAAAAACCAGGGAACACTGAAGCTTTCTTT CASSQKPGNTEAFF
TRBJ2-7 - TRBD1 TRBV27 TGTGCCAGCAGTTGGACAGGGAATACCTACGAGCAGTACTTC CASSWTGNTYEQYF
TRBJ2-5 - TRBD1 TRBV15 TGTGCCACCAGCAGAGGAGGACAGGGGGGAGAGACCCAGTACTTC CATSRGGQGGETQYF
TRBJ2-1 - TRBD1 TRBV5-6 TGTGCCAGCAGCAGGTTTGACAGGGGGCTGGCTGAGCAGTTCTTC CASSRFDRGLAEQFF
TRBJ1-5 - - TRBV6-5 TGTGCCAGCCGCGAACTTTATAGCAATCAGCCCCAGCATTTT CASRELYSNQPQHF
TRBJ1-5 - - TRBV30 TGTGCCTGGAGCGGGGGGTTTAGCAATCAGCCCCAGCATTTT CAWSGGFSNQPQHF
TRBJ1-3 - - TRBV18 TGTGCCAGCTCAACCGGAAGGGGCTCTGGAAACACCATATATTTT CASSTGRGSGNTIYF
TRBJ1-1 - TRBD1 TRBV5-1 TGCGCCAGCAGCGTAGGACAGGGACGTACTGAAGCTTTCTTT CASSVGQGRTEAFF
TRBJ2-5 - TRBD2 TRBV4-1 TGCGCCAGCAGCCAAGATAAAACGGGGGGAAAACAAGAGACCCAGTACTTC CASSQDKTGGKQETQYF
TRBJ2-3 - TRBD1 TRBV18 TGTGCCAGCTCACGAGCGAGGGGGCCAGATACGCAGTATTTT CASSRARGPDTQYF
TRBJ2-5 - - TRBV11-2 TGTGCCAGCAGCTCCCTAGTGGCGGAGACCCAGTACTTC CASSSLVAETQYF
TRBJ1-2 - - TRBV28 TGTGCCAGCACCCAGGGAAGCTATGGCTACACCTTC CASTQGSYGYTF
TRBJ1-1 - TRBD1 TRBV4-1 TGCGCCAGCAGCCGAGACAGGGTCCCTGAAGCTTTCTTT CASSRDRVPEAFF
TRBJ1-1 - - TRBV5-1 TGCGCCAGCAGCCTGGCCCAGAACACTGAAGCTTTCTTT CASSLAQNTEAFF
TRBJ1-5 few - TRBV12-3/TRBV12-4 TGTGCCAGCAGTTTCCCGAGACAGCCCCAGCATTTT CASSFPRQPQHF
TRBJ1-2 - TRBD1 TRBV30 TGTGCCTGGAGCGGGCTTGGAGGGGGCGAGGGCTATGGCTACACCTTC CAWSGLGGGEGYGYTF
TRBJ1-2 - - TRBV27 TGTGCCAGCAGTTTACGGCGTGGGCAACCTGGCTATGGCTACACCTTC CASSLRRGQPGYGYTF
TRBJ1-1 few - TRBV9 TGTGCCAGCAGCGTAGCAGCGACGAACACTGAAGCTTTCTTT CASSVAATNTEAFF
TRBJ2-7 - TRBD1 TRBV5-4 TGTGCCAGCAGCTTGGCCGATGGACAGGGGGCGAGGGAGCAGTACTTC CASSLADGQGAREQYF
TRBJ1-6 - - TRBV5-1 TGCGCCAGCAGCTTGGGGACACCGGGGGATTCACCCCTCCACTTT CASSLGTPGDSPLHF
TRBJ2-5 - TRBD1 TRBV7-9 TGTGCCAGCAGTCCACAGGGGCTGGGGGAGACCCAGTACTTC CASSPQGLGETQYF
TRBJ2-5 - TRBD1 TRBV5-1 TGCGCCAGCAGCTTGAACAGGGGCTGTGAGACCCAGTACTTC CASSLNRGCETQYF
TRBJ2-2 - - TRBV5-1 TGCGCCAGCAGCCCCACGGGGGAGATCACCGGGGAGCTGTTTTTT CASSPTGEITGELFF
TRBJ1-4 - TRBD1 TRBV2 TGTGCCAGCAGCCCCGAGGGACAGGGATGGAATCGGAGATTTTTT CASSPEGQGWNRRFF
TRBJ2-7 - - TRBV5-1 TGCGCCAGCAGCCAAGGGAGCTCCTACGAGCAGTACTTC CASSQGSSYEQYF
TRBJ1-2 - - TRBV2 TGTGCCAGCAGTGCTACAGGGATTGGCTACACCTTC CASSATGIGYTF
TRBJ1-3 - - TRBV5-1 TGCGCCAGCAGCTTGGAGGGCATTCGGGAGGCCTCCTACTCTGGAAACACCATATATTTT CASSLEGIREASYSGNTIYF